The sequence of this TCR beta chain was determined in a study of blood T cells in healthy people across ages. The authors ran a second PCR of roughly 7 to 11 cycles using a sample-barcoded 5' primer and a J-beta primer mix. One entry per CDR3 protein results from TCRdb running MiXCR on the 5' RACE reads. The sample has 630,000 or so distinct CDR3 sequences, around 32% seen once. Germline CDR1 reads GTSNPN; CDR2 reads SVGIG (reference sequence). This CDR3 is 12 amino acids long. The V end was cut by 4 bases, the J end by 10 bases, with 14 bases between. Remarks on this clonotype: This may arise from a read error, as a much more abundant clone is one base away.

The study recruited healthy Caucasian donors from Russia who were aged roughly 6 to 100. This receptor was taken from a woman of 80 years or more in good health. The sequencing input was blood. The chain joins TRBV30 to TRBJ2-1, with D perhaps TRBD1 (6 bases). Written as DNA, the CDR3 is TGTGCCTGGAATGCAGGGGTCTACGAGCAGTTCTTC. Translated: CAWNAGVYEQFF.